These T cell receptor beta chains were read from a single sample in a study of immune evolution from preneoplasia to lung adenocarcinoma. Sequenced by immunoSEQ multiplex PCR; TCRdb stores in-frame clones only, minus some. The table records 10,000 to 12,000 clones, 75% to 85% of them present only once. The sequenced sample consisted of FFPE minimally invasive lung adenocarcinoma tissue. The receptors shown here come from a person aged 70 to 80 with lung adenocarcinoma. Each CDR3 is given with its conserved first and last residue. The D gene is left open where the match is weak. Clone size is not always given. Where it is, it says once, few, many or a class for expanded clones.

D gene: -; clone size: -; J gene: TRBJ1-1; V gene: TRBV15; CDR3 DNA: TGTGCCACCAGCAGCGCACAGGGCTTCACTGAAGCTTTCTTT; CDR3 protein: CATSSAQGFTEAFF
D gene: -; clone size: -; J gene: TRBJ1-6; V gene: TRBV5-6; CDR3 DNA: TGTGCCAGCCATCAGGGGCGGAATTCACCCCTCCACTTT; CDR3 protein: CASHQGRNSPLHF
D gene: -; clone size: -; J gene: TRBJ1-5; V gene: TRBV28; CDR3 DNA: TGTGCCAGCAGCGCGAATCAGCCCCAGCATTTT; CDR3 protein: CASSANQPQHF
D gene: TRBD2; clone size: -; J gene: TRBJ2-3; V gene: TRBV11-3; CDR3 DNA: TGTGCCAGCAGCCCCCCAATCAGCGGGGGGGATACGCAGTATTTT; CDR3 protein: CASSPPISGGDTQYF
D gene: TRBD1; clone size: -; J gene: TRBJ1-2; V gene: TRBV6-6; CDR3 DNA: TGTGCCAGCAGGGAAACAGGGGGCGAGGGCTATGGCTACACCTTC; CDR3 protein: CASRETGGEGYGYTF
D gene: TRBD1; clone size: few; J gene: TRBJ2-7; V gene: TRBV13; CDR3 DNA: TGTGCCAGCAGCCCTACCCCCGGGACAGGGTTTTACGAGCAGTACTTC; CDR3 protein: CASSPTPGTGFYEQYF
D gene: TRBD1; clone size: -; J gene: TRBJ1-5; V gene: TRBV2; CDR3 DNA: TGTGCCAGCAGTGATAATACAGGGGATCAGCCCCAGCATTTT; CDR3 protein: CASSDNTGDQPQHF
D gene: -; clone size: -; J gene: TRBJ2-7; V gene: TRBV19; CDR3 DNA: TGTGCCAGTTCCCTACGGGACGGCCCATCCTACGAGCAGTACTTC; CDR3 protein: CASSLRDGPSYEQYF
D gene: -; clone size: -; J gene: TRBJ2-7; V gene: TRBV15; CDR3 DNA: TGTGCCACCAGCAGAGATCGGGCAGCAGAGCAGTACTTC; CDR3 protein: CATSRDRAAEQYF
D gene: -; clone size: few; J gene: TRBJ2-2; V gene: TRBV2; CDR3 DNA: TGTGCCAGCAGTGCCTCGGTAGGAGGGTCCGGGGAGCTGTTTTTT; CDR3 protein: CASSASVGGSGELFF
D gene: -; clone size: -; J gene: TRBJ2-5; V gene: TRBV14; CDR3 DNA: TGTGCCAGCGCGATTGGAGAGACCCAGTACTTC; CDR3 protein: CASAIGETQYF
D gene: TRBD2; clone size: -; J gene: TRBJ2-1; V gene: TRBV5-4; CDR3 DNA: TGTGCCAGCAGCCCCGGGGGGGCCCGGGACAATGAGCAGTTCTTC; CDR3 protein: CASSPGGARDNEQFF
D gene: -; clone size: few; J gene: TRBJ2-3; V gene: TRBV29-1; CDR3 DNA: TGCAGCGCCAGGGAGAATACGCAGTATTTT; CDR3 protein: CSARENTQYF
D gene: -; clone size: few; J gene: TRBJ2-7; V gene: TRBV10-2; CDR3 DNA: TGCGCCAGCAGACAGGGCTCCTACGAGCAGTACTTC; CDR3 protein: CASRQGSYEQYF
D gene: -; clone size: few; J gene: TRBJ2-3; V gene: TRBV27; CDR3 DNA: TGTGCCAGCAGTTTGGCAGGGTACACAGATACGCAGTATTTT; CDR3 protein: CASSLAGYTDTQYF
D gene: -; clone size: -; J gene: TRBJ1-4; V gene: TRBV5-4; CDR3 DNA: TGTGCCAGCAGCTTGGGAGGGGGGAATGAAAAACTGTTTTTT; CDR3 protein: CASSLGGGNEKLFF
D gene: TRBD1; clone size: -; J gene: TRBJ2-7; V gene: TRBV11-3; CDR3 DNA: TGTGCCAGCAGCGAGGGACAGGGATTCTCCTACGAGCAGTACTTC; CDR3 protein: CASSEGQGFSYEQYF
D gene: TRBD1; clone size: -; J gene: TRBJ1-5; V gene: TRBV30; CDR3 DNA: TGTGCCTGGACCCTGACAGGGAGCAATCAGCCCCAGCATTTT; CDR3 protein: CAWTLTGSNQPQHF
D gene: TRBD1; clone size: -; J gene: TRBJ1-1; V gene: TRBV5-1; CDR3 DNA: TGCGCCAGCAGCTCATCTCAGACAGGGATCTTCACTGAAGCTTTCTTT; CDR3 protein: CASSSSQTGIFTEAFF
D gene: TRBD1; clone size: -; J gene: TRBJ1-1; V gene: TRBV6-5; CDR3 DNA: TGTGCCAGCAGTCGCGACAGGGGGATGAACACTGAAGCTTTCTTT; CDR3 protein: CASSRDRGMNTEAFF
D gene: -; clone size: -; J gene: TRBJ1-1; V gene: TRBV30; CDR3 DNA: TGTGCCTGGAGTGGTAGCCCCTCGCGGCGAGCTTTCTTT; CDR3 protein: CAWSGSPSRRAFF
D gene: -; clone size: -; J gene: TRBJ2-3; V gene: TRBV4-1; CDR3 DNA: TGCGCCAGCAGCCATCCATTAGAGACAGATACGCAGTATTTT; CDR3 protein: CASSHPLETDTQYF
D gene: TRBD1; clone size: -; J gene: TRBJ2-1; V gene: TRBV12-5; CDR3 DNA: TGTGCTAGTGGACCCGGGACAGGGGGACGCGAGCAGTTCTTC; CDR3 protein: CASGPGTGGREQFF
D gene: TRBD1; clone size: -; J gene: TRBJ2-1; V gene: TRBV19; CDR3 DNA: TGTGCCAGTAGTCCCCGACAGGGGGCGAATGAGCAGTTCTTC; CDR3 protein: CASSPRQGANEQFF
D gene: TRBD2; clone size: few; J gene: TRBJ2-2; V gene: TRBV9; CDR3 DNA: TGTGCCAGCAGCTTCCGGGAGGTCGGCGCCGGGGAGCTGTTTTTT; CDR3 protein: CASSFREVGAGELFF
D gene: TRBD1; clone size: -; J gene: TRBJ1-6; V gene: TRBV7-9; CDR3 DNA: TGTGCCAGCAGCGGCGCGTCAGGGCAGGGGGATTCACCCCTCCACTTT; CDR3 protein: CASSGASGQGDSPLHF
D gene: -; clone size: -; J gene: TRBJ2-7; V gene: TRBV28; CDR3 DNA: TGTGCCAGCAGTTTAGGAGGTGGTGAGCAGTACTTC; CDR3 protein: CASSLGGGEQYF
D gene: TRBD1; clone size: -; J gene: TRBJ2-7; V gene: TRBV28; CDR3 DNA: TGTGCCAGCAGCCGACAGGGGGAAACCTACGAGCAGTACTTC; CDR3 protein: CASSRQGETYEQYF
D gene: -; clone size: few; J gene: TRBJ2-7; V gene: TRBV5-6; CDR3 DNA: TGTGCCAGCAGCTTGGAACAAACACTATCCTACGAGCAGTACTTC; CDR3 protein: CASSLEQTLSYEQYF
D gene: -; clone size: few; J gene: TRBJ2-7; V gene: TRBV11-3; CDR3 DNA: TGTGCCAGCAGCTCGACTGGCCTAGCAACCTACGAGCAGTACTTC; CDR3 protein: CASSSTGLATYEQYF
D gene: -; clone size: -; J gene: TRBJ1-2; V gene: TRBV6-1; CDR3 DNA: TGTGCCAGCAGGCAGACGGATAACTATGGCTACACCTTC; CDR3 protein: CASRQTDNYGYTF
D gene: -; clone size: few; J gene: TRBJ2-1; V gene: TRBV28; CDR3 DNA: TGTGCCAGCAGTTTAACTGCAAATGAGCAGTTCTTC; CDR3 protein: CASSLTANEQFF
D gene: TRBD1; clone size: -; J gene: TRBJ2-5; V gene: TRBV9; CDR3 DNA: TGTGCCAGCAGCGTAGGGGACAGGGATTCGGAGACCCAGTACTTC; CDR3 protein: CASSVGDRDSETQYF
D gene: -; clone size: once; J gene: TRBJ1-3; V gene: TRBV18; CDR3 DNA: TGTGCCAGCTCACCACAGTCAGGGTATGAGGACACCATATATTTT; CDR3 protein: CASSPQSGYEDTIYF
D gene: -; clone size: -; J gene: TRBJ2-3; V gene: TRBV28; CDR3 DNA: TGTGCCAGCGGACAACGGTCTGTAGATACAGATACGCAGTATTTT; CDR3 protein: CASGQRSVDTDTQYF
D gene: TRBD1; clone size: once; J gene: TRBJ1-2; V gene: TRBV18; CDR3 DNA: TGTGCCAGCTCATCCGAGGACAGGGGAGAGGACTATGGCTACACCTTC; CDR3 protein: CASSSEDRGEDYGYTF
D gene: -; clone size: -; J gene: TRBJ1-3; V gene: TRBV4-1; CDR3 DNA: TGCGCCAGCAGCCAAGACAGAGGCTCTGGAAACACCATATATTTT; CDR3 protein: CASSQDRGSGNTIYF